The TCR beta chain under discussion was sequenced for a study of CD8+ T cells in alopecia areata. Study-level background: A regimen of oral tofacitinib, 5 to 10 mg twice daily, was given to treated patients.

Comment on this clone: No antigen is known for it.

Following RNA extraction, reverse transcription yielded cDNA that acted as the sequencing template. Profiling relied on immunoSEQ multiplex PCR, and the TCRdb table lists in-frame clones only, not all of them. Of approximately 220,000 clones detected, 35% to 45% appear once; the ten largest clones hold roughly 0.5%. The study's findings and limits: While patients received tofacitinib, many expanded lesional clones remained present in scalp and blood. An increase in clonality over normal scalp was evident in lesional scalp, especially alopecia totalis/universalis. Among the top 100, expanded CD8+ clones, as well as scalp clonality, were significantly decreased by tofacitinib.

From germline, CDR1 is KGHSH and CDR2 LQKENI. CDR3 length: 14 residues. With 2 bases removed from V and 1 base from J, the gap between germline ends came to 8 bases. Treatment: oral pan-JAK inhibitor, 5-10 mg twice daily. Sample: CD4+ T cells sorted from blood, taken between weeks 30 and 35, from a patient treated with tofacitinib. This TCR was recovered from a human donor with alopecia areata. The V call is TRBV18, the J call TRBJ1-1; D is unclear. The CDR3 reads CASSPWAANTEAFF. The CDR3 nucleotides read TGTGCCAGCTCACCATGGGCCGCGAACACTGAAGCTTTCTTT.